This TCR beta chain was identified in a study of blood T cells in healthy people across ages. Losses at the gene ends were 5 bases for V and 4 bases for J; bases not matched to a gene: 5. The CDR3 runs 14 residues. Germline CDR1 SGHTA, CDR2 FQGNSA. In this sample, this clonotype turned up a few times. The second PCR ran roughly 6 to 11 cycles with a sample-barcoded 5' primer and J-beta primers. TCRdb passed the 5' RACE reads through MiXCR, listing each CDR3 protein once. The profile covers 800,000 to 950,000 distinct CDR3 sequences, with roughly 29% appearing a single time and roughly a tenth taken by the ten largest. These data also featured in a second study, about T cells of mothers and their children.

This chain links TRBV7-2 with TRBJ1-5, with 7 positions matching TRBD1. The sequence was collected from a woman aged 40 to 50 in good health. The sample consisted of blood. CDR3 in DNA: TGTGCCAGCAGCCGGACAGGACGGAATCAGCCCCAGCATTTT. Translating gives CASSRTGRNQPQHF.